These T cell receptor beta chains were read from a single sample in a study of CD8+CD57+ T cells in acquired aplastic anemia. TCRdb independently ran MiXCR on the reads; one entry per CDR3 protein. The sample carries about 270,000 distinct CDR3 sequences, approximately 57% recorded once. The sample consisted of sorted CD4+, CD8+, or CD8+CD57+ T cells (not recorded which) from PBMCs. The source is a human donor with severe aplastic anemia or a healthy control (not recorded which). The CDR3 runs from the conserved cysteine through the conserved F or W. A D gene is named only where the DNA matches it firmly. A clone size is listed for some rows: how often the clone was seen (once, few, many), or a class if it is expanded.

DNA,CDR3,size,V,J,D
TGTGCCACCGGGGGCAGGGGGAAAGATAATTCACCCCTCCACTTT,CATGGRGKDNSPLHF,many,TRBV19,TRBJ1-6,TRBD1
TGTGCCAGCAGCTTAGGGGGGGGGGCACCCTATGGCTACACCTTC,CASSLGGGAPYGYTF,-,TRBV7-9,TRBJ1-2,-
TGTGCCACCAGCGGTGGGACAGGCTATGGCTACACCGGGGAGCTGTTTTTT,CATSGGTGYGYTGELFF,-,TRBV15,TRBJ2-2,TRBD1
TGTGCCAGCACTTGGGGGACAGCCGATTCACCCCTCCACTTT,CASTWGTADSPLHF,-,TRBV12-3/TRBV12-4,TRBJ1-6,TRBD1
TGCAGCGCGGGGATCGCCCAAGAGACCCAGTACTTC,CSAGIAQETQYF,many,TRBV20-1,TRBJ2-5,-
TGTGCCACCAGCAGAGAGAGTGGCTCTGGAAACACCATATATTTT,CATSRESGSGNTIYF,many,TRBV15,TRBJ1-3,-
TGTGCCAGCAGCTTGGGACAGGGTGGTAATTCACCCCTCCACTTT,CASSLGQGGNSPLHF,few,TRBV5-1,TRBJ1-6,TRBD1
TGTGCCAGCAGCCTGACAGGGGTTGTACAAGGGACCCAGTACTTC,CASSLTGVVQGTQYF,-,TRBV7-2,TRBJ2-5,TRBD1
TGCGCCAGCAGCTTGGCCGCTGGGGCTGGCGCCTATGGCTACACCTTC,CASSLAAGAGAYGYTF,many,TRBV5-1,TRBJ1-2,-
TGCAGTGCTATCCGGGACGGGACCTACGAGCAGTACTTC,CSAIRDGTYEQYF,-,TRBV20-1,TRBJ2-7,-
TGTGCCAGCAGCTTCGTCGGGACATCGAACACTGAAGCTTTCTTT,CASSFVGTSNTEAFF,-,TRBV7-2,TRBJ1-1,-